Listed here are 27 T cell receptor beta chains from one sample, sequenced in a study of chemoradiotherapy in HPV16-positive cancers. Here immunoSEQ multiplex PCR was the method, and the copy in TCRdb shows in-frame clones only, minus some. The table shows around 29,000 clones, with 91% occurring only once. The source was blood, collected from a patient who underwent chemoradiotherapy. The receptors here all came from a human donor with HPV-associated anogenital cancer.

The rearrangement joins TRBV13 to TRBJ2-2; 11 bases map to TRBD1. In germline, CDR1 is PRHDT, CDR2 FYEKMQ (reference sequence). V lost 5 bases, J lost 5 bases, and 7 bases stayed unmatched. The CDR3 loop spans 16 amino acids. The CDR3 DNA follows: TGTGCCAGCAGCCTGGGGACAGGGGGGAAGACCGGGGAGCTGTTTTTT. Translating gives CASSLGTGGKTGELFF.

V gene TRBV6-5 combines with J gene TRBJ1-2; 11 positions agree with TRBD1. V was pared by 7 bases and J by 2 bases, with 3 bases of the junction left unmatched. Germline assignment: CDR1 MNHEY and CDR2 SVGAGI. CDR3 length equals 14 residues. The CDR3 DNA reads TGTGCCAGCACTAGGACAGGGGGCAACTATGGCTACACCTTC. This sequence encodes CASTRTGGNYGYTF.

The chain links TRBV7-8 to TRBJ1-1, with D maybe TRBD1 (6 bases). V was clipped by 5 bases and J by 1 base, with 20 bases between them. The CDR3 is 17 residues long. CDR1 and CDR2 (germline): SGHVS, FQNEAQ. The CDR3 DNA sequence: TGTGCCAGCAGCCCGCTCGAAGGTAGGGGACAGAACACTGAAGCTTTCTTT. It codes for CASSPLEGRGQNTEAFF.

The CDR3 nucleotides read TGTGCCAGCAGCTTGGTCGGGTTTTCTGGGGCCAACGTCCTGACTTTC. It is translated as CASSLVGFSGANVLTF. The gene calls are TRBV5-6 and TRBJ2-6; the D is unclear. The V end lost 0 bases, the J end lost 1 base, and 8 bases lay between the germline ends. There are 16 residues in the CDR3. Germline CDR1 reads SGHDT; CDR2 reads YYEEEE.

The chain links TRBV10-3 to TRBJ1-2; a weak D match, TRBD1 (5 bases). The CDR3 sequence is 14 residues long. V was cut by 6 bases and J by 2 bases, with 13 bases left in between. Germline V gene sequence: CDR1 ENHRY, CDR2 SYGVKD. The CDR3 region is CAIRPGLENYGYTF. The CDR3, as DNA: TGTGCCATCAGGCCGGGACTTGAGAACTATGGCTACACCTTC.

The CDR3 DNA reads as TGTGCCATCAAGGAAGGGTCTGGAAACACCATATATTTT. Translated: CAIKEGSGNTIYF. V gene TRBV10-3 combines with J gene TRBJ1-3; D ambiguous. This CDR3 is built from 13 residues. The germline V and J ends were trimmed by 7 bases and 1 base, with 8 bases remaining between them. CDR1 is ENHRY, CDR2 SYGVKD, per germline.

V gene TRBV10-1 combines with J gene TRBJ2-5, with 10 bases identical to TRBD1. J gave up 6 bases and V 4 bases, and 8 bases lay outside the gene matches. Germline lookup yields CDR1 WNHNN and CDR2 SYGVQD (reference sequence). The CDR3 covers 15 residues. The DNA of the CDR3 is TGCGCCAGCAGTGGACCCGGGACAGGGGAACAGACCCAGTACTTC. It yields the protein CASSGPGTGEQTQYF.

V is TRBV25-1 and J is TRBJ2-1; TRBD2 agrees at 8 bases. The CDR3 length is 14 residues. The V segment lost 7 bases and the J segment 7 bases; nucleotides outside the gene matches: 9. The germline CDR1 and CDR2 sequences are MGHDK and SYGVNS. In nucleotides, the CDR3 is TGTGCCAGCACGGGAGGGGGGGCCCGGAATGAGCAGTTCTTC. Translating gives CASTGGGARNEQFF.

The chain is built from TRBV29-1 and TRBJ2-4, with D perhaps matching TRBD2 (6 bases). V dropped 0 bases and J dropped 10 bases, with 7 bases sitting between them. This CDR3 is 11 amino acids long. Germline-derived CDR1 and CDR2 are SQVTM and ANQGSEA. CDR3 nucleotides: TGCAGCGTTGAAGAGGGGAGGATTCAGTACTTC. This sequence encodes CSVEEGRIQYF.

The chain carries TRBV11-2 and TRBJ1-1; D possibly corresponds to TRBD1 (5 bases). Trimming shortened V by 4 bases and J by 10 bases, and 10 bases separated the two germline ends. There are 11 residues in the CDR3. Germline V gene data show CDR1 as SGHAT and CDR2 as FQNNGV. The CDR3 loop reads CASSSFGGAFF. The CDR3 region has the DNA TGTGCCAGCAGCTCTTTCGGGGGAGCTTTCTTT.

The V call is TRBV5-6, the J call TRBJ1-5, with unresolved D. Deletions cut 1 base from V and 0 bases from J, with 14 bases between. CDR3 length: 17 amino acids. The germline V gene encodes CDR1 SGHDT and CDR2 YYEEEE. The CDR3 spells CASSLRSTGYSNQPQHF. Written as DNA, the CDR3 is TGTGCCAGCAGCTTGCGCAGCACCGGCTATAGCAATCAGCCCCAGCATTTT.

V gene TRBV2 combines with J gene TRBJ1-2, with TRBD1 matching 12 bases. There are 14 residues in the CDR3. The germline V gene encodes CDR1 SNHLY and CDR2 FYNNEI. Trimming at V came to 5 bases and at J to 6 bases, leaving 4 bases not matched to a gene. The chain's CDR3 is CASSQGQGANGYTF. The CDR3 DNA is TGTGCCAGCAGTCAGGGACAGGGGGCGAATGGCTACACCTTC.

This rearrangement joins TRBV5-5 to TRBJ1-6; 7 bases agree with TRBD1. The CDR3 is 13 residues long. Germline CDR1 reads SGHKS; CDR2 reads YYEKEE (reference sequence). The ends lost 4 bases at V and 14 bases at J; junction bases unmatched: 9. CDR3 residues: CASSRTEDRTLHF. The CDR3 DNA sequence: TGTGCCAGCAGCCGCACAGAGGACAGGACCCTCCACTTT.

V gene TRBV21-1 combines with J gene TRBJ1-5; the D call in the table, TRBD1, was not verified against the DNA. TRBV21-1 is described as a pseudogene. This CDR3 has 17 residues. The CDR3 is CASSTGTGVNSNQPQHF. CDR3 DNA: TGTGCCAGCAGCACCGGGACAGGGGTCAATAGCAATCAGCCCCAGCATTTT.

The rearrangement joins TRBV18 to TRBJ2-2, with 11 nucleotides matching TRBD2. CDR1 KGHSH and CDR2 LQKENI come from the germline V gene. This CDR3 has 17 residues. V was pared by 2 bases and J by 4 bases, with 6 bases of the junction left unmatched. CDR3 DNA sequence: TGTGCCAGCTCACCAAAACTAGCGGGAGCGGGCACCGGGGAGCTGTTTTTT. Translating it yields CASSPKLAGAGTGELFF.

The V gene is TRBV11-2, the J gene TRBJ2-5; D is uncertain. This CDR3 has 12 amino acids. The V gene's germline CDR1 is SGHAT and CDR2 FQNNGV. V gave up 0 bases and J gave up 2 bases, with 1 base separating them. DNA of the CDR3: TGTGCCAGCAGCTTAGATCAAGAGACCCAGTACTTC. Its translation: CASSLDQETQYF.

The CDR3 DNA reads as TGTGCCAGGCGCTTTGGGGAGAACATATACGAGCAGTACTTC. Translated: CARRFGENIYEQYF. V and J are TRBV28 and TRBJ2-7; possibly TRBD2 for D (5 bases). Looked up from germline, CDR1 is MDHEN and CDR2 is SYDVKM. V was shortened by 9 bases and J by 4 bases, with 19 bases between the two germline ends. CDR3 length equals 14 residues. Full variable domain (missing parts from reference TRBV28 and TRBJ2-7): DVKVTQSSRYLVKRTGEKVFLECVQDMDHENMFWYRQDPGLGLRLIYFSYDVKMKEKGDIPEGYSVSREKKERFSLILESASTNQTSMYLCARRFGENIYEQYFGPGTRLTVT.

The V call is TRBV28, the J call TRBJ1-2; D is perhaps TRBD1 (5 bases). The CDR3 runs 14 residues. Germline lookup yields CDR1 MDHEN and CDR2 SYDVKM. Trimming pared 7 bases from V and 2 bases from J, leaving 14 bases between. CDR3 DNA sequence: TGTGCCAGCATCGCACCCGGGACGAACTATGGCTACACCTTC. This codes for CASIAPGTNYGYTF.

This sequence joins TRBV19 and TRBJ2-2; the D is unclear. V gave up 2 bases and J gave up 8 bases, with 12 bases separating them. Looked up from germline, CDR1 is LNHDA and CDR2 is SQIVND (reference sequence). There are 14 residues in the CDR3. As DNA, the CDR3 is TGTGCCAGTAGTATATCTTCGCCCGGTGGGGAGCTGTTTTTT. Its protein is CASSISSPGGELFF.

The J gene is TRBJ1-6, the V gene TRBV7-2; 9 bases align to TRBD1. Trimming removed 5 bases from V and 7 bases from J; junction bases left unmatched: 9. The CDR3 spans 16 residues. CDR1 is SGHTA and CDR2 is FQGNSA in the germline V gene. This chain's CDR3 is CASSKQQGASNSPLHF. The CDR3, as DNA: TGTGCCAGCAGCAAACAACAGGGGGCGTCCAATTCACCCCTCCACTTT. The complete variable domain, with remaining parts taken from reference TRBV7-2 and TRBJ1-6, reads GAGVSQSPSNKVTEKGKDVELRCDPISGHTALYWYRQSLGQGLEFLIYFQGNSAPDKSGLPSDRFSAERTGGSVSTLTIQRTQQEDSAVYLCASSKQQGASNSPLHFGNGTRLTVT.

The CDR3 region has the DNA TGCGCCAGCAGCTATGCCGGGTCCTCCTACGAGCAGTACTTC. Protein: CASSYAGSSYEQYF. V usage is TRBV5-1 and J usage is TRBJ2-7; D call uncertain. Per the germline V gene, CDR1 is SGHRS and CDR2 is YFSETQ. V lost 3 bases, J lost 0 bases, and 10 bases lay in between. The CDR3 is 14 residues long.

V and J are TRBV28 and TRBJ1-3; D is unresolved. Trimming removed 6 bases at V and 0 bases at J, with 9 bases between. In germline, CDR1 is MDHEN, CDR2 SYDVKM. CDR3 length equals 14 residues. The CDR3 bases are TGTGCCAGCAGACCGCAGAGCTCTGGAAACACCATATATTTT. It codes for CASRPQSSGNTIYF.

The gene calls are TRBV28 and TRBJ2-1; 10 nucleotides align to TRBD2. CDR1 is MDHEN, CDR2 SYDVKM, per germline. V gave up 5 bases and J gave up 7 bases; unmatched junction bases: 11. CDR3 length: 16 amino acids. The CDR3 is CASSPIAGGFRNEQFF. The CDR3 bases are TGTGCCAGCAGTCCAATAGCGGGAGGTTTCAGGAATGAGCAGTTCTTC.

The rearrangement uses TRBV11-2 and TRBJ1-2; D unresolved. The CDR3 sequence is 16 residues long. Germline assignment: CDR1 SGHAT and CDR2 FQNNGV. The V end lost 5 bases, the J end lost 6 bases, and 22 bases lay between the germline ends. CDR3 DNA sequence: TGTGCCAGCAGCCCCACAAGGGCGGCGGGCCAGGATGGCTACACCTTC. Translation gives CASSPTRAAGQDGYTF. Full variable domain (remainder filled in from reference TRBV11-2 and TRBJ1-2): EAGVAQSPRYKIIEKRQSVAFWCNPISGHATLYWYQQILGQGPKLLIQFQNNGVVDDSQLPKDRFSAERLKGVDSTLKIQPAKLEDSAVYLCASSPTRAAGQDGYTFGSGTRLTVV.

The chain couples TRBV19 to TRBJ1-2, with D tentatively TRBD1 (5 bases). Germline lookup yields CDR1 LNHDA and CDR2 SQIVND (reference sequence). Trimming left V 3 bases short and J 9 bases short, with 8 bases between. The CDR3 length is 11 residues. The CDR3, as DNA: TGTGCCAGTAGTATGGAGGGGAGCTACACCTTC. This encodes CASSMEGSYTF.

The chain employs TRBV4-1 and TRBJ2-7; D is unclear. Germline CDR1 and CDR2: MGHRA and YSYEKL. V was clipped by 3 bases and J by 4 bases, with 16 bases between them. This CDR3 spans 15 amino acids. The CDR3 here is CASSQPQDGFYEQYF. CDR3 DNA: TGCGCCAGCAGCCAGCCCCAAGACGGTTTTTACGAGCAGTACTTC.

V usage is TRBV9 and J usage is TRBJ1-4; 10 nucleotides line up with TRBD1. With V trimmed by 3 bases and J by 8 bases, 7 bases remained unmatched. The V gene's germline CDR1 is SGDLS and CDR2 YYNGEE. The CDR3 is made up of 15 amino acids. CDR3 bases: TGTGCCAGCAGCGCCTGGGACAGGGGAGAAGAAAAACTGTTTTTT. Encoded protein: CASSAWDRGEEKLFF.